The clone carrying this T cell receptor (beta chain) was counted only a few times. Assay: immunoSEQ multiplex PCR; the TCRdb copy retains only in-frame clones and omits some. The table has hundreds of thousands of clones, more than 85% seen once; the top ten hold around 0.72%. This CDR3 has 15 amino acids. CDR1 and CDR2 from the germline V gene are MNHEY and SMNVEV (reference sequence). The germline V and J ends were trimmed by 6 bases and 3 bases, with 12 bases remaining between them. The sample originates from a study of blood T cell repertoires in COVID-19. Study context: Sites across the United States, Italy and Spain contributed samples from acute and convalescent COVID-19.

The sample comprised peripheral blood. The chain is built from TRBV27 and TRBJ1-6; weak D call: TRBD1 (6 bases). The TCR sequence derives from a man aged 40-55 years with acute or convalescent COVID-19. CDR3 DNA sequence: TGTGCCAGCAGGCCCACAGGGATCTATAATTCACCCCTCCACTTT. This gives the protein CASRPTGIYNSPLHF.